This entry lists 29 T cell receptor beta chains sequenced from one sample in a study of metastatic and nonmetastatic thyroid tumors. TCRdb re-processed the PCR reads through MiXCR. The sample lists 15,000 to 20,000 clones; under 15% were seen once. Patients had received no treatment of any kind before thyroid surgery. Material for sequencing was tumor tissue. These receptors were obtained from a female donor with papillary thyroid cancer or a benign thyroid nodule (not recorded which). Some clones in this sample may be carry-over from other donors' samples.

This clone was recorded many times. The chain combines TRBV30 with TRBJ1-1; 7 bases align to TRBD1. The CDR3 covers 13 residues. The germline CDR1 and CDR2 sequences are GTSNPN and SVGIG (reference sequence). V shed 4 bases and J 11 bases; nucleotides not matched to a gene: 13. The CDR3 bases are TGTGCCTGGACCCCCGGGCAGGGGGGTCGTGCTTTCTTT. Translation: CAWTPGQGGRAFF.

In this sample, this clone is medium-sized. This sequence joins TRBV5-1 and TRBJ1-1; weak D call: TRBD1 (6 bases). The CDR3 contains 14 residues. The germline V gene has CDR1 SGHRS and CDR2 YFSETQ. Trimming left V 3 bases short and J 4 bases short, with 13 bases between. The CDR3 nucleotides are TGCGCCAGCAGCTGGGGCGGGGGCGCCACTGAAGCTTTCTTT. Protein: CASSWGGGATEAFF.

Many counts were recorded for this clone. The chain employs TRBV27 and TRBJ2-1; D gene uncertain. V dropped 6 bases and J dropped 6 bases, with 18 bases sitting between them. This CDR3 spans 15 amino acids. Germline V CDR1 and CDR2: MNHEY, SMNVEV (reference sequence). The CDR3 DNA reads as TGTGCCAGCAGCCTACCCATAGGTCAAGGCAATGAGCAGTTCTTC. Translation gives CASSLPIGQGNEQFF.

This clone was seen at least ten times. The chain employs TRBV19 and TRBJ1-1; 9 positions agree with TRBD1. CDR1 and CDR2 from the germline V gene are LNHDA and SQIVND (reference sequence). V dropped 8 bases and J dropped 8; count of bases not matched to a gene: 9. This CDR3 has 13 residues. This chain's CDR3 is CASDAGQGREAFF. The CDR3 nucleotides read TGTGCCAGTGACGCGGGACAGGGCCGAGAAGCTTTCTTT.

This clone was counted only a few times. One end of the junction is discordant with germline, which a read error may explain. Other DNA sequences from this sample encode an identical CDR3 as well. The chain combines TRBV29-1 with TRBJ2-3, with 9 nucleotides matching TRBD2. This CDR3 region has 13 residues. Germline CDR1 is SQVTM and CDR2 is ANQGSEA. For the CDR3, the DNA is TGCAGCTTCGGCGGGGGGGCAACAGATACTCAGTATTTT. Amino acids: CSFGGGATDTQYF.

This clone was recorded many times. V is TRBV19 and J is TRBJ1-1, with D perhaps TRBD1 (5 bases). CDR1 is LNHDA, CDR2 SQIVND, per germline (reference sequence). With 4 bases removed from V and 3 bases from J, the gap between germline ends came to 12 bases. The CDR3 totals 14 residues. DNA for the CDR3: TGTGCCAGTAGTACCCATGACAGTTACACTGAAGCTTTCTTT. It specifies CASSTHDSYTEAFF.

The chain uses TRBV30 and TRBJ1-4, with TRBD1 matching 7 bases. J was trimmed by 7 bases and V by 4 bases; bases with no gene match: 6. Germline CDR1 reads GTSNPN; CDR2 reads SVGIG (reference sequence). The CDR3 extends over 13 amino acids. The CDR3 reads CAWKQGVSEKLFF. DNA of the CDR3: TGTGCCTGGAAGCAGGGGGTCTCTGAAAAACTGTTTTTT.

The chain uses TRBV4-3 and TRBJ2-7, with D possibly being TRBD2 (5 bases). The V and J ends lost 0 bases and 3 bases respectively, with 9 bases between them. The length of the CDR3 is 14 residues. From germline, CDR1 is LGHNA and CDR2 YSLEER. This chain's CDR3 is CASSQDLGDYEQYF. As DNA, the CDR3 is TGCGCCAGCAGCCAAGATCTCGGGGACTACGAGCAGTACTTC.

This clone showed up many times. This rearrangement joins TRBV4-2 to TRBJ2-7, with 7 bases aligning to TRBD2. Per germline, CDR1 LGHNA and CDR2 YNFKEQ. V shed 0 bases and J 0 bases; nucleotides not matched to a gene: 5. This CDR3 has 16 amino acids. This CDR3 is CASSQEVGGSSYEQYF. The CDR3 DNA reads as TGTGCCAGCAGCCAAGAGGTGGGCGGGAGCTCCTACGAGCAGTACTTC.

This clone rates as medium-sized (0.01 to 0.1%). This rearrangement joins TRBV2 to TRBJ2-3; 10 nucleotides line up with TRBD2. The CDR3 is 16 residues long. With 2 bases clipped from V and 4 bases from J, the junction kept 6 bases outside the gene matches. The V gene's germline CDR1 is SNHLY and CDR2 FYNNEI. In DNA, the CDR3 is TGTGCCAGCAGTGAAATACTAGCGGGGAGCTCAGATACGCAGTATTTT. Translation gives CASSEILAGSSDTQYF. Together with reference TRBV2 and TRBJ2-3, the CDR3 gives the full variable domain: EPEVTQTPSHQVTQMGQEVILRCVPISNHLYFYWYRQILGQKVEFLVSFYNNEISEKSEIFDDQFSVERPDGSNFTLKIRSTKLEDSAMYFCASSEILAGSSDTQYFGPGTRLTVL.

This clone occurred many times. The CDR3 spells CATSTRWGAAYEQYF. CDR3 DNA: TGTGCCACCAGCACCAGGTGGGGCGCTGCCTACGAGCAGTACTTC. The rearrangement joins TRBV15 to TRBJ2-7, with D perhaps TRBD1 (5 bases). Germline V gene lookup returns CDR1 LNHNV and CDR2 YYDKDF (reference sequence). V lost 4 bases to trimming and J lost 2 bases, with 15 bases between them. This CDR3 has 15 residues. The whole variable domain, filled in from reference TRBV15 and TRBJ2-7, reads DAMVIQNPRYQVTQFGKPVTLSCSQTLNHNVMYWYQQKSSQAPKLLFHYYDKDFNNEADTPDNFQSRRPNTSFCFLDIRSPGLGDTAMYLCATSTRWGAAYEQYFGPGTRLTVT.

This clone was found many times. The chain joins TRBV5-6 to TRBJ1-4; D is ambiguous. Trimming stripped 3 bases from V and 7 bases from J, with 16 bases between. This CDR3 spans 15 amino acids. Germline V CDR1 and CDR2: SGHDT, YYEEEE. The CDR3 region has the DNA TGTGCCAGCAGCTCGGATCCAACTGGCGGTGAAAAACTGTTTTTT. It translates to CASSSDPTGGEKLFF.

This clone was seen many times. Since a much larger clone is just one base distant, this may be a read error. This sample includes further DNA sequences coding for the same CDR3. The J gene is TRBJ2-1, the V gene TRBV20-1, with D tentatively TRBD2 (5 bases). V was cut by 6 bases and J by 4 bases, with 16 bases left in between. The CDR3 length is 14 residues. Germline V gene data show CDR1 as DFQATT and CDR2 as SNEGSKA (reference sequence). The DNA for the CDR3 is TGCAGTGCCCATGGGTCCCCGGGGTACAATGAGCAGTTCTTC. It yields the protein CSAHGSPGYNEQFF.

This clone has ten or more counts. The rearrangement uses TRBV11-1 and TRBJ2-3; TRBD2 matches 12 bases. Germline V CDR1 and CDR2: SGHAT, FQDESV (reference sequence). This CDR3 spans 15 amino acids. Unmatched junction bases numbered 2, after V lost 3 bases and J lost 4 bases. For the CDR3, the DNA is TGTGCCAGCAGCTTTGGACTAGCGGGATCAGATACGCAGTATTTT. Translation: CASSFGLAGSDTQYF.

Ten or more counts support this clone. This rearrangement joins TRBV6-4 to TRBJ1-1; tentative D call: TRBD1 (5 bases). Germline CDR1 reads MRHNA; CDR2 reads SNTAGT. V lost 7 bases to trimming and J lost 5 bases, with 17 bases between them. The CDR3 totals 14 residues. The CDR3 bases are TGTGCCAGCACCATGACTCTGGGGGAGACTGAAGCTTTCTTT. Protein sequence: CASTMTLGETEAFF.

The CDR3 sequence: CSARSGTSSGEQYF. CDR3 in DNA: TGCAGTGCTAGATCCGGGACTAGTTCTGGCGAGCAGTACTTC. This chain joins TRBV20-1 and TRBJ2-7; 8 bases line up with TRBD2. This CDR3 contains 14 residues. V gave up 2 bases and J gave up 6 bases; unmatched junction bases: 9. The germline V gene encodes CDR1 DFQATT and CDR2 SNEGSKA (reference sequence).

This clone was counted many times. V and J are TRBV2 and TRBJ2-5; tentative D call: TRBD2 (6 bases). Germline CDR1 reads SNHLY; CDR2 reads FYNNEI. This CDR3 comprises 16 residues. The germline V and J ends were trimmed by 0 bases and 5 bases, with 16 bases remaining between them. CDR3 DNA: TGTGCCAGCAGTGAAGCGCTTTCTAGCGTCGGGGAGACCCAGTACTTC. Its protein is CASSEALSSVGETQYF.

This clone occurred many times. The chain uses TRBV18 and TRBJ1-2; 8 bases match TRBD1. V shed 5 bases, J shed 3 bases, and the junction held 2 bases outside the gene matches. Germline V gene data show CDR1 as KGHSH and CDR2 as LQKENI. The CDR3 contains 13 residues. The CDR3 DNA reads TGTGCCAGCTCAATGGGACAGGACTATGGCTACACCTTC. This sequence encodes CASSMGQDYGYTF.

Ten or more counts support this clone. This chain joins TRBV7-2 and TRBJ2-7; D may be TRBD2 (5 bases). Trimming stripped 3 bases from V and 2 bases from J, with 11 bases between. Germline V gene lookup returns CDR1 SGHTA and CDR2 FQGNSA. The CDR3 is 14 residues long. The CDR3 region is CASSLIWGAYEQYF. CDR3 DNA: TGTGCCAGCAGCTTGATTTGGGGAGCCTACGAGCAGTACTTC.

V and J are TRBV5-1 and TRBJ1-3, with TRBD1 matching over 7 bases. Trimming removed 3 bases from V and 6 bases from J; junction bases left unmatched: 6. The germline V gene has CDR1 SGHRS and CDR2 YFSETQ. This CDR3 is built from 14 residues. CDR3 amino acids: CASSYGDRVNTIYF. For the CDR3, the DNA is TGCGCCAGCAGCTACGGAGACAGGGTAAACACCATATATTTT.

As regards this clone: A clone one base away is much larger, so this may be a read error. The chain recombines TRBV18 with TRBJ2-7; TRBD2 might be the D (5 bases). The CDR3 has 17 residues. Germline assignment: CDR1 KGHSH and CDR2 LQKENI. With 6 bases removed from V and 5 bases from J, the gap between germline ends came to 26 bases. This chain's CDR3 is CASSLVRGSGIGDEQYF. The DNA of the CDR3 is TGTGCCAGCTCCCTAGTGCGAGGGAGCGGCATTGGGGACGAGCAGTACTTC.

This clone has ten or more counts. The chain couples TRBV6-1 to TRBJ1-4; weak D call: TRBD1 (6 bases). The CDR3 has 12 residues. CDR1 and CDR2 from the germline V gene are MNHNS and SASEGT. Trimming pared 5 bases from V and 13 bases from J, leaving 14 bases between. The CDR3 is CASSNQGPPLFF. The CDR3 DNA is TGTGCCAGCAGTAACCAGGGGCCACCACTGTTTTTT.

Ten or more counts support this clone. V and J are TRBV28 and TRBJ2-1; D ambiguous. Trimming stripped 4 bases from V and 10 bases from J, with 8 bases between. CDR1 is MDHEN, CDR2 SYDVKM, per germline. The CDR3 has 11 amino acids. The CDR3 DNA reads TGTGCCAGCAGTTATAGAGGCGAGCAGTTCTTC. Residues: CASSYRGEQFF.

This clone was detected many times. The chain recombines TRBV28 with TRBJ2-7; perhaps TRBD1 as D (6 bases). The CDR3 loop spans 15 amino acids. Trimming shortened V by 0 bases and J by 0 bases, and 9 bases separated the two germline ends. CDR1 and CDR2 from the germline V gene are MDHEN and SYDVKM. The CDR3 is CASSLWGASSYEQYF. The CDR3 DNA reads TGTGCCAGCAGTTTATGGGGGGCGAGCTCCTACGAGCAGTACTTC. Together with reference TRBV28 and TRBJ2-7, the CDR3 gives the full variable domain: DVKVTQSSRYLVKRTGEKVFLECVQDMDHENMFWYRQDPGLGLRLIYFSYDVKMKEKGDIPEGYSVSREKKERFSLILESASTNQTSMYLCASSLWGASSYEQYFGPGTRLTVT.

By share, this clone ranks as medium-sized. The chain joins TRBV6-2 or TRBV6-3 to TRBJ1-1, with a tentative D call TRBD1 (6 bases). Germline CDR1 and CDR2: MNHEY and SVGEGT. Trimming took 2 bases from V and 5 from J, leaving 9 bases between them. This CDR3 has 13 residues. The CDR3 is CASSYGGRTEAFF. Here the CDR3 DNA reads TGTGCCAGCAGTTACGGGGGGCGTACTGAAGCTTTCTTT.

At least ten counts were recorded for this clone. The chain is built from TRBV2 and TRBJ2-4; possible D gene TRBD2, 6 bases. This CDR3 contains 14 residues. Germline assignment: CDR1 SNHLY and CDR2 FYNNEI. V dropped 8 bases and J dropped 0 bases, with 11 bases sitting between them. The chain's CDR3 is CASGGRKAKNIQYF. CDR3 coding DNA: TGTGCCAGCGGGGGGAGGAAAGCCAAAAACATTCAGTACTTC.

By sample fraction, this clone is medium-sized. V is TRBV7-8 and J is TRBJ2-7; tentative D call: TRBD2 (6 bases). Per the germline V gene, CDR1 is SGHVS and CDR2 is FQNEAQ. The V end lost 3 bases, the J end lost 8 bases, and 11 bases lay between the germline ends. The CDR3 extends over 12 amino acids. The CDR3 coding sequence is TGTGCCAGCAGCTTGGAGGGTTTCAAGCAGTACTTC. Translated: CASSLEGFKQYF.

This clone is medium-sized (0.01 to 0.1%) in the sample. The chain recombines TRBV24-1 with TRBJ2-3; the D is unclear. CDR1 is KGHDR, CDR2 SFDVKD, per germline. Between the trimmed V and J ends, which lost 5 bases and 2 bases, there was a span of 1 base. The CDR3 contains 11 residues. As DNA, the CDR3 is TGTGCCACCAGTGCCACAGATACGCAGTATTTT. Amino acids: CATSATDTQYF.

This clone was observed at least ten times. This chain links TRBV5-1 with TRBJ2-1; 9 bases map to TRBD2. V was pared by 4 bases and J by 7 bases, with 9 bases of the junction left unmatched. This CDR3 contains 15 residues. Germline CDR1 SGHRS, CDR2 YFSETQ. DNA of the CDR3: TGCGCCAGCAGCGTCCGGTTGACTAGCGGTAATGAGCAGTTCTTC. Its protein product is CASSVRLTSGNEQFF.